This TCR beta chain was observed in a study of radiation and T cells in renal cell carcinoma. Germline loops: CDR1 SQVTM, CDR2 ANQGSEA. This CDR3 is built from 12 residues. Points from the study as a whole: Irradiated tumors had higher TCR clonality than control tumors.

Using immunoSEQ multiplex PCR, the repertoire was profiled, and TCRdb retains in-frame clones only, with some absent. The sample contains 14,000 to 15,000 clones, approximately 60% of which appear only once. Indicated treatment: treatment-naive control, cytoreductive nephrectomy. The tumor was a clear cell renal cell carcinoma. On this clone itself: Its antigen is unidentified.

The sample in question was tumor tissue, obtained from a patient whose treatment was nephrectomy without radiotherapy. This chain uses TRBV29-1 with TRBJ1-3; D may be TRBD1 (6 bases). This TCR came from a man in his sixties with renal cell carcinoma. The CDR3 sequence: CSGGGHGNTIYF. The CDR3 nucleotides are TGCAGTGGTGGGGGGCACGGAAACACCATATATTTT.